This TCR beta chain stems from a study of blood T cell repertoires in COVID-19. Across the whole study: Sites in the United States, Italy and Spain provided acute and convalescent COVID-19 samples. The cDNA or gDNA used as material had been derived from T cells, B-cell-depleted T cells, or PBMCs.

V lost 5 bases and J 10 bases, leaving 12 bases between the germline ends. Germline lookup yields CDR1 SGHAT and CDR2 FQNNGV. The CDR3 has 12 amino acids. Original handling: For nucleated cells, counts were estimated from reference gene primer amplification. Libraries were prepared by immunoSEQ multiplex PCR; TCRdb keeps only in-frame clonotypes and omits some of them. Clone size and the V and J calls come from that table; the DNA yielded D and trimming. This sample has tens of thousands of clones, with 75% to 90% found just once. This clone was observed a few times. The sequencing input was peripheral blood. The chain employs TRBV11-2 and TRBJ1-3; no clear D. This TCR was recovered from a man older than 75 with active COVID-19. CDR3 nucleotide sequence: TGTGCCAGCAGCCCGCCTTTGGAGACCATATATTTT. Protein: CASSPPLETIYF.